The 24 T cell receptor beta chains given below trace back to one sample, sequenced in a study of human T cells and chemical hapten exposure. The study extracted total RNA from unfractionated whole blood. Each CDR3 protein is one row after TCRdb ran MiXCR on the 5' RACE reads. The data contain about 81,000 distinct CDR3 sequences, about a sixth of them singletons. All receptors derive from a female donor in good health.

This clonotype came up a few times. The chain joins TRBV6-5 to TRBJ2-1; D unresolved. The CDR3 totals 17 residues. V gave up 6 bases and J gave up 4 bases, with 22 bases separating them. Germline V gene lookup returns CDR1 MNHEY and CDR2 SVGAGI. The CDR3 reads CASSHSLSRRLYNEQFF. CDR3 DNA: TGTGCCAGCAGCCATAGCTTGAGCAGACGCCTGTACAATGAGCAGTTCTTC.

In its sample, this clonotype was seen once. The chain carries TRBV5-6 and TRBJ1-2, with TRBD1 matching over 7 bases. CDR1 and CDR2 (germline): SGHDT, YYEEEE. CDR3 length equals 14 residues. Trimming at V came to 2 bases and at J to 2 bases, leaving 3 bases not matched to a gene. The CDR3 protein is CASSFLQGNYGYTF. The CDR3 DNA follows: TGTGCCAGCAGCTTTCTACAGGGGAACTATGGCTACACCTTC. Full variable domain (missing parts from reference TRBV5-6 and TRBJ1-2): DAGVTQSPTHLIKTRGQQVTLRCSPKSGHDTVSWYQQALGQGPQFIFQYYEEEERQRGNFPDRFSGHQFPNYSSELNVNALLLGDSALYLCASSFLQGNYGYTFGSGTRLTVV.

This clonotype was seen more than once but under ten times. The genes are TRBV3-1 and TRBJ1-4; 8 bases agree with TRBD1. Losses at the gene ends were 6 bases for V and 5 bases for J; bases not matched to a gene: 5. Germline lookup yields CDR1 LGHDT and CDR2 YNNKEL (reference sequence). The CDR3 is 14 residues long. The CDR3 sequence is CASRATGANEKLFF. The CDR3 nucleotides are TGTGCCAGCAGAGCGACAGGGGCCAATGAAAAACTGTTTTTT.

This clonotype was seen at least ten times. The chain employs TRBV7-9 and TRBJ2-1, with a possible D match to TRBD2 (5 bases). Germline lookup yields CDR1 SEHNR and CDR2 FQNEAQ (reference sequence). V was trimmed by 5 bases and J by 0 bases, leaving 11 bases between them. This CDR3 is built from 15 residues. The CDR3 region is CASSVGISSYNEQFF. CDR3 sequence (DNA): TGTGCCAGCAGCGTCGGGATCAGCTCCTACAATGAGCAGTTCTTC.

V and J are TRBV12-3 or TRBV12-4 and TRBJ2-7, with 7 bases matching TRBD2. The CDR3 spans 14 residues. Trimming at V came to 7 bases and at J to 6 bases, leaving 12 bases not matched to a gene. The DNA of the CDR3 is TGTGCCAGCACCATCTCGGGGGGTAACTCCGAGCAGTACTTC. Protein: CASTISGGNSEQYF.

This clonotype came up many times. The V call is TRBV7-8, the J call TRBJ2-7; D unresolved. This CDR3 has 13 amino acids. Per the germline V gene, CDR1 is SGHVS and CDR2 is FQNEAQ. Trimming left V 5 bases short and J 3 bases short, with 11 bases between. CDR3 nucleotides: TGTGCCAGCAGCCCACGGGCGAGCTACGAGCAGTACTTC. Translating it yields CASSPRASYEQYF.

CDR3 loop: CASSPSRGGSSGNTIYF. CDR3 nucleotide sequence: TGTGCCAGCAGTCCCTCGCGTGGGGGGAGCTCTGGAAACACCATATATTTT. This chain uses TRBV27 with TRBJ1-3, with a tentative D call TRBD1 (5 bases). With 5 bases removed from V and 0 bases from J, the gap between germline ends came to 17 bases. The CDR3 has 17 amino acids. Germline V gene data show CDR1 as MNHEY and CDR2 as SMNVEV (reference sequence).

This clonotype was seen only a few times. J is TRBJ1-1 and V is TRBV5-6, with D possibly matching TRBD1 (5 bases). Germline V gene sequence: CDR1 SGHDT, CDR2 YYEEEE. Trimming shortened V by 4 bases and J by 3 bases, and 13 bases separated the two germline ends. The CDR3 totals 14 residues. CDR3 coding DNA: TGTGCCAGCAGCACCGGGACCTGGGACACTGAAGCTTTCTTT. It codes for CASSTGTWDTEAFF.

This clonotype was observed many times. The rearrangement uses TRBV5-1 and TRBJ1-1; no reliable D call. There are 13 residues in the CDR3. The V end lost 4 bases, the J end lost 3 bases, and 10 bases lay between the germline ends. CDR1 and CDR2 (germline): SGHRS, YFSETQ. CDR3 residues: CASSLTRDTEAFF. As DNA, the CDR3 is TGCGCCAGCAGCCTGACACGGGACACTGAAGCTTTCTTT.

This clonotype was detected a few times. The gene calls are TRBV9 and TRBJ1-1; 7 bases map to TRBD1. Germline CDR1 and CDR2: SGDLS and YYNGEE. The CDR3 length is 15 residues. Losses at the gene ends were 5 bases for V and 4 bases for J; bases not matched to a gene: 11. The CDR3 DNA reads TGTGCCAGCAGTCCTAGAACGGGGACAGCCACTGAAGCTTTCTTT. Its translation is CASSPRTGTATEAFF.

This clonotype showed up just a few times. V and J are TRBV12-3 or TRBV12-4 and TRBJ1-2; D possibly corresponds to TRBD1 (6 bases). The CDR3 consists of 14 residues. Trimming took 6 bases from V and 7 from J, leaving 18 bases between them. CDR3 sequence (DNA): TGTGCCAGCAGCCCAGGACAGAGCTACTTTGGCTACACCTTC. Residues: CASSPGQSYFGYTF.

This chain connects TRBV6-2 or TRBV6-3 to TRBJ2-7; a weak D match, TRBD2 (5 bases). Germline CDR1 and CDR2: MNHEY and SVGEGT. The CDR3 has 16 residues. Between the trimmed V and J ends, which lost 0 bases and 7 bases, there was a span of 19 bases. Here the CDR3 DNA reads TGTGCCAGCAGTTACTCGCCCGGCGCGAGGGCACCGGAGCAGTACTTC. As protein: CASSYSPGARAPEQYF.

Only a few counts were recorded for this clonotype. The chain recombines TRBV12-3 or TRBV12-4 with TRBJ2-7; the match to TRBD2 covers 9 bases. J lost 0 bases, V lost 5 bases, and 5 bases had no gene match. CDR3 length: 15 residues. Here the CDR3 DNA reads TGTGCCAGCAGTCCCCTAGCGGGGCACTCCTACGAGCAGTACTTC. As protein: CASSPLAGHSYEQYF.

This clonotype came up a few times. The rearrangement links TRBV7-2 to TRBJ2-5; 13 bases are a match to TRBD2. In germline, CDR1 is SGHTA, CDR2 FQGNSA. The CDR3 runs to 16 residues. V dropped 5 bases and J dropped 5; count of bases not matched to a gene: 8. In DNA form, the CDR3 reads TGTGCCAGCAGCCAACTAGCGGGGGGGGCTGGTGAGACCCAGTACTTC. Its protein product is CASSQLAGGAGETQYF.

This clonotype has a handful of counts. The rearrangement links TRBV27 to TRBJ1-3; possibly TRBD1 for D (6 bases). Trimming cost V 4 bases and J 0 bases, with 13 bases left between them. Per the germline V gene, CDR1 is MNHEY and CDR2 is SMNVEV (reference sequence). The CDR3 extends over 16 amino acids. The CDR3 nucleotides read TGTGCCAGCAGTTGGGGGGCCCCGGGCTCTGGAAACACCATATATTTT. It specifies CASSWGAPGSGNTIYF.

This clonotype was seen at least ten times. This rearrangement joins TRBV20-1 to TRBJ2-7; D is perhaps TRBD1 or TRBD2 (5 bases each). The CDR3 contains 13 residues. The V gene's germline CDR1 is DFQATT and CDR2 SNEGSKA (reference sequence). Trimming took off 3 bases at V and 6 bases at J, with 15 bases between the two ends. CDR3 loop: CSASVGDVGEQYF. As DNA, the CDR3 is TGCAGTGCTAGCGTGGGGGATGTGGGCGAGCAGTACTTC.

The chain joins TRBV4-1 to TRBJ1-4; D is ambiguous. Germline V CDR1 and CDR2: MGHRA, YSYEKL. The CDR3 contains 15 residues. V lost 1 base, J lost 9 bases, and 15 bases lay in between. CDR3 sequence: CASSQAGATEKKLFF. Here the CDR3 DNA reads TGCGCCAGCAGCCAAGCTGGTGCTACCGAGAAAAAACTGTTTTTT.

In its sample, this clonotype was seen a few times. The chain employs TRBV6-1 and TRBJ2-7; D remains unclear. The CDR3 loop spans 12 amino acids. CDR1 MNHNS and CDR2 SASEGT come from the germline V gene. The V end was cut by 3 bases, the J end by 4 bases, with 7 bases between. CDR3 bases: TGTGCCAGCAGTGACGGAAGATACGAGCAGTACTTC. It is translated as CASSDGRYEQYF.

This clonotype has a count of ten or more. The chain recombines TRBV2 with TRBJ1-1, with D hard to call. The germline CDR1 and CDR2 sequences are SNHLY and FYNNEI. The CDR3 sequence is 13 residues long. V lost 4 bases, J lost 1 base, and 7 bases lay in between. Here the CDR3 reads CASSVGQNTEAFF. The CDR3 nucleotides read TGTGCCAGCAGTGTCGGGCAGAACACTGAAGCTTTCTTT.

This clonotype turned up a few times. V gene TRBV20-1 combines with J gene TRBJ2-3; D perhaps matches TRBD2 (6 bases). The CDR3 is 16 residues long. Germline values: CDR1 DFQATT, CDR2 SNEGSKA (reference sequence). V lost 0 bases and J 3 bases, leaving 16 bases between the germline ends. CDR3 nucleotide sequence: TGCAGTGCTAGAGATAACCGACTAGAGATAACAGATACGCAGTATTTT. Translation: CSARDNRLEITDTQYF.

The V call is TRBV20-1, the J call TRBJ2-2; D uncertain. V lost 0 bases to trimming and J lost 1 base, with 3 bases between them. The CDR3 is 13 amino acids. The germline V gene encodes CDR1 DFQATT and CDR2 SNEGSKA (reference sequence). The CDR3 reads CSARERNTGELFF. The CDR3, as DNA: TGCAGTGCTAGAGAACGGAACACCGGGGAGCTGTTTTTT.

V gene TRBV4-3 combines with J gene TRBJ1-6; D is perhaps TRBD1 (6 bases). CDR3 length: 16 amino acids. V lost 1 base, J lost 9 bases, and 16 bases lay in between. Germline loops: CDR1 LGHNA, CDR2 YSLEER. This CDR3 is CASSQALDRQGSPLHF. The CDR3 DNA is TGCGCCAGCAGCCAAGCTTTAGACAGGCAAGGTTCACCCCTCCACTTT.

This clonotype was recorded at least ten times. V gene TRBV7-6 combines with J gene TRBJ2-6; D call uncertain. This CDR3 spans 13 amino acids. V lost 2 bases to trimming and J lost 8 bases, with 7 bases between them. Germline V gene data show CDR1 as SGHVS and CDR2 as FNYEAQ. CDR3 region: CASSLRQSNVLTF. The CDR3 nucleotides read TGTGCCAGCAGCTTACGGCAGTCCAACGTCCTGACTTTC.

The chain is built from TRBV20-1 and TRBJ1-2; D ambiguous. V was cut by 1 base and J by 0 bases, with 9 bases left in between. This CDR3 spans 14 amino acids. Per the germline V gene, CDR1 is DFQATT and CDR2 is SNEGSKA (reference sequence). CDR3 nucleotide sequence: TGCAGTGCTAGAGCAAGCACGCCTAACTATGGCTACACCTTC. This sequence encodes CSARASTPNYGYTF.